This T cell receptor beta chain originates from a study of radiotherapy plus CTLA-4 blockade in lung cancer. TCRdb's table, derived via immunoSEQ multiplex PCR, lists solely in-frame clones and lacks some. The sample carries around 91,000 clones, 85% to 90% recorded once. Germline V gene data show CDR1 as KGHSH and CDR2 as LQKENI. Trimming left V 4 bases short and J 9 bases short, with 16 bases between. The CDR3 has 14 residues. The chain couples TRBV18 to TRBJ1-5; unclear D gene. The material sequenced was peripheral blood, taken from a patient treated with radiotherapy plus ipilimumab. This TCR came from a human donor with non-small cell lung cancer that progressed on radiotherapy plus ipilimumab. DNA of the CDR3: TGTGCCAGCTCACACCTTGGGCGAGAAGTGCCCCAGCATTTT. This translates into CASSHLGREVPQHF.